This T cell receptor beta chain is from a study of blood T cell repertoires in COVID-19. Generated by immunoSEQ multiplex PCR, the TCRdb table keeps only in-frame clones and is missing some. The sample lists about 120,000 clones; 85% were seen once. The sequenced material came from peripheral blood. This sequence was found in a woman aged 80 or older with acute or convalescent COVID-19.

The chain's CDR3 is CASRSRGIGGYTF. CDR3 in DNA: TGTGCCAGCAGATCCAGGGGAATCGGCGGCTACACCTTC. The J gene is TRBJ1-2, the V gene TRBV6-5, with D perhaps matching TRBD1 (6 bases). The V and J ends lost 6 bases and 8 bases respectively, with 16 bases between them. CDR1 is MNHEY and CDR2 is SVGAGI in the germline V gene. The CDR3 runs to 13 residues.